This T cell receptor (beta chain) was observed in a study of cytomegalovirus exposure and HLA in healthy donors. As for this clone: Its antigen remains unidentified.

Study results and caveats: CMV antigen specificity of three CMV-associated chains was confirmed in vitro. In a later analysis, most CMV-associated TCR beta chains appeared HLA-restricted.

PCR employed 60 Vbeta and 13 Jbeta primers. Sequencing used immunoSEQ multiplex PCR; TCRdb keeps in-frame clones, though not all of them. The sample shows over 150,000 clones, 80% to 90% of them seen only once. The germline gives CDR1 SEHNR, CDR2 FQNEAQ (reference sequence). The CDR3 totals 14 residues. V lost 3 bases and J lost 4, with 12 bases in between. Source material: PBMCs. The V call is TRBV7-9, the J call TRBJ1-1; TRBD1 is a possible D gene (5 bases). The TCR originated in a woman in her twenties or thirties in good health and CMV-seropositive. CDR3 loop: CASSLAGWSTEAFF. Here the CDR3 DNA reads TGTGCCAGCAGCTTGGCAGGGTGGAGCACTGAAGCTTTCTTT.